One and the same sample provided the 10 T cell receptor beta chains below, sequenced in a study of T-cell reconstitution after alpha-beta-depleted transplantation in children. During its preparation, the TCRbeta library received unique molecular identifiers. Using its own MiXCR run on the PCR reads, TCRdb lists one record per CDR3 protein. The sample yields 420,000 or so distinct CDR3 sequences, approximately 11% seen once. Sequences were derived from PBMCs from the stem cell graft donor, sampled from the stem cell graft. These receptor sequences come from a human donor who donated a stem cell graft to a child with acute myeloid leukemia.

The CDR3 DNA reads as TGCAGCGTTGGCCGGGACAGGGGGAACACTGAAGCTTTCTTT. This translates into CSVGRDRGNTEAFF. The gene calls are TRBV29-1 and TRBJ1-1; 10 positions agree with TRBD1. This CDR3 has 14 residues. Germline V CDR1 and CDR2: SQVTM, ANQGSEA. The V gene end was trimmed by 4 bases and the J gene end by 1 base; junction bases not matched to a gene: 3.

The chain carries TRBV2 and TRBJ1-5; D is unclear. This CDR3 is built from 15 residues. CDR1 is SNHLY and CDR2 is FYNNEI in the germline V gene. With 2 bases removed from V and 0 bases from J, the gap between germline ends came to 8 bases. In nucleotides, the CDR3 is TGTGCCAGCAGTGAATACCGTTATAGCAATCAGCCCCAGCATTTT. It translates to CASSEYRYSNQPQHF.

This clonotype was picked up a small number of times. This rearrangement joins TRBV7-2 to TRBJ2-7, with TRBD2 identical over 11 bases. This CDR3 spans 15 amino acids. Losses at the gene ends were 5 bases for V and 0 bases for J; bases not matched to a gene: 3. From germline, CDR1 is SGHTA and CDR2 FQGNSA. CDR3 amino acids: CASSLTSGTSYEQYF. CDR3 bases: TGTGCCAGCAGCCTGACTAGCGGGACCTCCTACGAGCAGTACTTC.

Points on this clonotype: One junction end does not reproduce the germline sequence, and a read error may be involved. The chain has TRBV4-1 and TRBJ2-7, with 8 positions matching TRBD1. The CDR3 is 13 residues long. The germline V gene has CDR1 MGHRA and CDR2 YSYEKL. The CDR3, as DNA: TGCACCAGCAGCCAAGACAGGGGATACGAGCAGTACTTC. Encoded protein: CTSSQDRGYEQYF.

The chain employs TRBV15 and TRBJ2-4, with D unresolved. Trimming took off 0 bases at V and 0 bases at J, with 12 bases between the two ends. The CDR3 has 17 residues. The germline V gene encodes CDR1 LNHNV and CDR2 YYDKDF (reference sequence). CDR3 sequence: CATSRDKTTLAKNIQYF. The CDR3 coding sequence is TGTGCCACCAGCAGAGATAAGACAACCTTAGCCAAAAACATTCAGTACTTC. Drawing the rest from reference TRBV15 and TRBJ2-4, the complete variable domain is DAMVIQNPRYQVTQFGKPVTLSCSQTLNHNVMYWYQQKSSQAPKLLFHYYDKDFNNEADTPDNFQSRRPNTSFCFLDIRSPGLGDTAMYLCATSRDKTTLAKNIQYFGAGTRLSVL.

This clonotype came up a few times. The V call is TRBV6-1, the J call TRBJ1-5, with 7 bases aligning to TRBD1. Looked up from germline, CDR1 is MNHNS and CDR2 is SASEGT. The CDR3 has 15 amino acids. V was clipped by 4 bases and J by 2 bases; unmatched bases: 5. Written as DNA, the CDR3 is TGTGCCAGCAGTGGACGACAGGGAGGCAATCAGCCCCAGCATTTT. Amino acid sequence: CASSGRQGGNQPQHF.

The chain carries TRBV4-1 and TRBJ1-5; possibly TRBD1 for D (6 bases). Per germline, CDR1 MGHRA and CDR2 YSYEKL. The CDR3 runs 13 residues. V was pared by 1 base and J by 7 bases, with 8 bases between. The chain's CDR3 is CASSQVGGQPQHF. As DNA, the CDR3 is TGCGCCAGCAGCCAAGTAGGGGGACAGCCCCAGCATTTT.

The chain joins TRBV12-3 or TRBV12-4 to TRBJ1-5; D not certain. V was cut by 6 bases and J by 0 bases, with 18 bases left in between. The CDR3 loop spans 17 amino acids. CDR3 DNA: TGTGCCAGCAGCCCCAATTTGAGGACCGCTAGCAATCAGCCCCAGCATTTT. Its translation is CASSPNLRTASNQPQHF.

This clonotype was seen more than once but under ten times. The chain links TRBV10-3 to TRBJ2-1, with 11 bases that match TRBD2. Germline V gives CDR1 ENHRY, CDR2 SYGVKD. The CDR3 length is 15 residues. Trimming at V came to 8 bases and at J to 3 bases, leaving 6 bases not matched to a gene. The DNA of the CDR3 is TGTGCCATCGGGGCTAGCGGGGGGTTCTACAATGAGCAGTTCTTC. It translates to CAIGASGGFYNEQFF.

The chain uses TRBV12-5 and TRBJ2-4, with TRBD2 matching over 10 bases. This CDR3 is built from 15 residues. The junction had 8 bases not matched to a gene; V was cut back by 6 bases and J by 6 bases. The V gene's germline CDR1 is LGHNT and CDR2 FRNRAP. The CDR3 protein is CASGLGVAGGNIQYF. CDR3 in DNA: TGTGCTAGTGGGCTGGGGGTAGCGGGAGGAAACATTCAGTACTTC.